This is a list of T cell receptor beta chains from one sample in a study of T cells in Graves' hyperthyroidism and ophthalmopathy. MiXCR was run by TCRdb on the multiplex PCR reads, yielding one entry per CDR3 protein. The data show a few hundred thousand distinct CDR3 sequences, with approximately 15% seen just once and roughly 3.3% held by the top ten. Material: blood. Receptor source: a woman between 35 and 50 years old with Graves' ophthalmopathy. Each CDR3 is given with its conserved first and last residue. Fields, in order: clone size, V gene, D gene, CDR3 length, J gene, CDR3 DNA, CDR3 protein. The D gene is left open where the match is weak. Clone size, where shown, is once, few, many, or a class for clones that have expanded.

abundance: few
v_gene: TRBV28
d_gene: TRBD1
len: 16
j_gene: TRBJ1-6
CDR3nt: TGTGCCAGCGCTGGACAGGTGCTCTCCTATAATTCACCCCTCCACTTT
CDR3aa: CASAGQVLSYNSPLHF

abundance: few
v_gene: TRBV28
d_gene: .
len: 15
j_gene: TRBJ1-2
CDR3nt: TGTGCCAGCAGTTTATTCGAGGTTGGGCAGGGGGGCTACACCTTC
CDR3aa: CASSLFEVGQGGYTF

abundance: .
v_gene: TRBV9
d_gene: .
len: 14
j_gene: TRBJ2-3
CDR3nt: TGTGCCAGCAGCTCCAGACTAGTTCCAGATACGCAGTATTTT
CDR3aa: CASSSRLVPDTQYF

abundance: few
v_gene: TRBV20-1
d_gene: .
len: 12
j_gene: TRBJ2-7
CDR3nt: TGCAGTGCTACCCCTGAGCTGGGCGAGCAGTACTTC
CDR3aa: CSATPELGEQYF

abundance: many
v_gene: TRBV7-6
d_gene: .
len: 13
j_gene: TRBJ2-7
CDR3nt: TGTGCCAGCAGCTTACAGGGGGGCTACGAGCAGTACTTC
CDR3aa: CASSLQGGYEQYF

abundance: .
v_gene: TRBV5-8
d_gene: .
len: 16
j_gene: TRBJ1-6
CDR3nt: TGTGCCAGCAGGACTGGGGGAGCCCTAGATAATTCACCCCTCCACTTT
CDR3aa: CASRTGGALDNSPLHF

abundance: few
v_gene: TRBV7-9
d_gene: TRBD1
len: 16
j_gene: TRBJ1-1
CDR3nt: TGTGCCAGCAGCTCGATACCTCGACAGGGGGGCACTGAAGCTTTCTTT
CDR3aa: CASSSIPRQGGTEAFF

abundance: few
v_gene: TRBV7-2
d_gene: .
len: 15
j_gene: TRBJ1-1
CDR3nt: TGTGCCAGCAGCTTAGAACATGTTTTGAACACTGAAGCTTTCTTT
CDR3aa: CASSLEHVLNTEAFF

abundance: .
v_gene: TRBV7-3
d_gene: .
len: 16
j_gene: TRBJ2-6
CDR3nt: TGTGCCAGCAGCTTAAACAGGGTAGCAGGGGCCAACGTCCTGACTTTC
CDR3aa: CASSLNRVAGANVLTF

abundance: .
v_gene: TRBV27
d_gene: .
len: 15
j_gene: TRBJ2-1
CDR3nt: TGTGCCAGCAGCTTAGTCCCCGGGAACTTCTACGAGCAGTTCTTC
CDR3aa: CASSLVPGNFYEQFF

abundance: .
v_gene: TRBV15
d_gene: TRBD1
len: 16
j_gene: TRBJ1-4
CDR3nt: TGTGCCACCAGCAGAAAGGGGGGACAGTCTAATGAAAAACTGTTTTTT
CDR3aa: CATSRKGGQSNEKLFF

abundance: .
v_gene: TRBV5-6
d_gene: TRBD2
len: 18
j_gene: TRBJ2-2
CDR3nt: TGTGCCAGCAGCTTGTTGGTTAGCGGGAGTTGGAACACCGGGGAGCTGTTTTTT
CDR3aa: CASSLLVSGSWNTGELFF

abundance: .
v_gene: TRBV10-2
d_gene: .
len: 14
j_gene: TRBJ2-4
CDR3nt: TGCGCCAGCAGTGATCCGGCCGGCTTCGGCATTCAGTACTTC
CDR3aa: CASSDPAGFGIQYF

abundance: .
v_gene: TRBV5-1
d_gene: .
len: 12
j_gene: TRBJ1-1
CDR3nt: TGCGCCAGCAGCTTTGACAGGCCGACGGCTTTCTTT
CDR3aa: CASSFDRPTAFF

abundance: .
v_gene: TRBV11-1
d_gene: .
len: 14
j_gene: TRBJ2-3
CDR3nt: TGTGCCAGCAGCTTAGGCGGAGGGGTAGATACGCAGTATTTT
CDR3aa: CASSLGGGVDTQYF

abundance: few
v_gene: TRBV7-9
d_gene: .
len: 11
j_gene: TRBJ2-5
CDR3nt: TGTGCCAGCAGCTTTGAAGGGACCCAGTACTTC
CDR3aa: CASSFEGTQYF

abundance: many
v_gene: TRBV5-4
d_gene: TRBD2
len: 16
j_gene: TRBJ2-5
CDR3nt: TGTGCCAGCAGCTGGACTAGCGGGGGGGCCACAGAGACCCAGTACTTC
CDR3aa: CASSWTSGGATETQYF

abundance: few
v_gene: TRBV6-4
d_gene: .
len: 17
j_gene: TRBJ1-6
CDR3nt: TGTGCCAGCAGTGACCCTCACCTGGGCTCCTATAATTCACCCCTCCACTTT
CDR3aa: CASSDPHLGSYNSPLHF

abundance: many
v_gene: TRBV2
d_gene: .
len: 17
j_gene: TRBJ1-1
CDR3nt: TGTGCCAGCAGTGACCACTCAGCTGGGACGGCGAACACTGAAGCTTTCTTT
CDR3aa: CASSDHSAGTANTEAFF

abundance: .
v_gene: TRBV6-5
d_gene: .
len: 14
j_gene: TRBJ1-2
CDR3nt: TGTGCCAGCAGTTCCCTCTTGGGGAACTATGGCTACACCTTC
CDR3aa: CASSSLLGNYGYTF

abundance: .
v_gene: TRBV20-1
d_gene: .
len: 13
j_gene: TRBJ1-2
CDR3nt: TGCAGTGCTACCCATGGGGGGGCACGTGGCTACACCTTC
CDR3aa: CSATHGGARGYTF

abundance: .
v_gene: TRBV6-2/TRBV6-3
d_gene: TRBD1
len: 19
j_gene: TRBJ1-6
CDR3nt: TGTGCCAGCAGTTACGGGACGGGGGGAGGGGGCGCGGGTAATTCACCCCTCCACTTT
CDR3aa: CASSYGTGGGGAGNSPLHF